This T cell receptor (beta chain) emerged from a study of radiotherapy plus CTLA-4 blockade in lung cancer. Here immunoSEQ multiplex PCR was the method, and the copy in TCRdb shows in-frame clones only, minus some. The data show about 73,000 clones, around 87% seen once. The germline V and J ends were trimmed by 8 bases and 11 bases, with 27 bases remaining between them. This CDR3 has 14 amino acids. CDR1 and CDR2 from the germline V gene are GTSNPN and SVGIG (reference sequence). The genes are TRBV30 and TRBJ1-1; maybe TRBD1 (6 bases). The receptor's source is a human donor with non-small cell lung cancer that progressed on radiotherapy plus ipilimumab. The starting material was peripheral blood, obtained from a patient treated with radiotherapy plus ipilimumab. CDR3 in DNA: TGTGCCGGAGAGGTTAGGGGGGCTTACCGCGACGCTTTCTTT. Protein product: CAGEVRGAYRDAFF.